The source of this T cell receptor (beta chain) is a study of graft-versus-host responses after intestinal transplantation. Clones were read by immunoSEQ multiplex PCR, and TCRdb kept only the in-frame ones, dropping some. The table shows under 150,000 clones, with 90% to 95% occurring only once. Details on this clone: Its cognate antigen is unknown.

The source is a human donor who received an intestinal transplant. This sample comprised unstimulated CD8+ T cells sorted from spleen or lymph node cells, obtained before intestinal transplant.

The DNA of the CDR3 is TGTGCCAGCAGCCCTACACAGGGAAGCAATCAGCCCCAGCATTTT. Translating gives CASSPTQGSNQPQHF. The rearrangement links TRBV6-5 to TRBJ1-5; maybe TRBD1 (6 bases). In germline, CDR1 is MNHEY, CDR2 SVGAGI. V lost 6 bases and J lost 1, with 13 bases in between. The CDR3 sequence is 15 residues long.